Reported below is one T cell receptor (beta chain). Its antigen is still unknown. Germline V gene lookup returns CDR1 SNHLY and CDR2 FYNNEI. The CDR3 runs 18 residues. Germline trimming cut 4 bases from V and 1 base from J; bases unmatched to any gene: 7. This sample is part of a study of CD8 T cells in Susac syndrome. Study results and limitations: The number of individuals included in the study's TCR sequencing and HLA analysis was acknowledged as relatively small.

After extraction with the RNeasy kit, about 0.45 to 1 ug of the RNA was reverse transcribed using random hexamers. TCRdb itself ran the immunoSEQ multiplex PCR reads through MiXCR, one entry per CDR3 protein. Seen here are 300,000 to 350,000 distinct CDR3 sequences, around 90% observed once, and the top ten hold about 0.07%. What was sequenced was CD4+ T cells from PBMCs. This chain connects TRBV2 to TRBJ2-2, with TRBD2 matching 12 bases. This TCR was sampled from a human donor with multiple sclerosis. The DNA for the CDR3 is TGTGCCAGCAGTGGCTACGGGACTAGCGGGCTGAACACCGGGGAGCTGTTTTTT. Its translation: CASSGYGTSGLNTGELFF. The whole variable domain, filled in from reference TRBV2 and TRBJ2-2, reads EPEVTQTPSHQVTQMGQEVILRCVPISNHLYFYWYRQILGQKVEFLVSFYNNEISEKSEIFDDQFSVERPDGSNFTLKIRSTKLEDSAMYFCASSGYGTSGLNTGELFFGEGSRLTVL.